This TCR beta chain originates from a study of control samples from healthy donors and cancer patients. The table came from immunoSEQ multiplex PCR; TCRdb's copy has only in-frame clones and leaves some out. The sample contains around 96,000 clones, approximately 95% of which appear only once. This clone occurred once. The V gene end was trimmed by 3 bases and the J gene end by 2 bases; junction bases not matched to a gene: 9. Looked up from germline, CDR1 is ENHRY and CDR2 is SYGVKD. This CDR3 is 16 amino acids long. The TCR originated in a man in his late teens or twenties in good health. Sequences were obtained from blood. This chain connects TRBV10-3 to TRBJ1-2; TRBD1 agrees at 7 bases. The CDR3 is CAISDNLKGQNYGYTF. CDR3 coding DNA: TGTGCCATCAGTGATAATTTAAAGGGACAGAACTATGGCTACACCTTC.